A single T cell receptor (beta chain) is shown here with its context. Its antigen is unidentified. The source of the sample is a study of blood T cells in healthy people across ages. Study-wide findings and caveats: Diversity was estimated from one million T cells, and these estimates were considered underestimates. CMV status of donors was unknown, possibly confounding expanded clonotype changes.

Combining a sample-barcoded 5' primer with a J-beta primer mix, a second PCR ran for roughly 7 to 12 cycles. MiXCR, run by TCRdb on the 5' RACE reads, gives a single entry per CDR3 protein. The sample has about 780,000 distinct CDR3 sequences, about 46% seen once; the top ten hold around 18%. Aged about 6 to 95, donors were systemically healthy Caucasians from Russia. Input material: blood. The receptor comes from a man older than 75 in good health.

Written as DNA, the CDR3 is TGTGCCAGCAGTTCCAGCGGGAGGGGTAAACAAGAGACCCAGTACTTC. The encoded protein is CASSSSGRGKQETQYF. J is TRBJ2-5 and V is TRBV28, with 10 bases aligning to TRBD2. CDR3 length equals 16 residues. Germline V lookup: CDR1 MDHEN, CDR2 SYDVKM. V was clipped by 4 bases and J by 2 bases; unmatched bases: 7.